Listed below are T cell receptor beta chains from one sample, sequenced in a study of cytomegalovirus exposure and HLA in healthy donors. Measured with immunoSEQ multiplex PCR; TCRdb has only the in-frame clones, and not every one. The sample includes just over 65,000 clones, about 81% of them seen just once. Sequenced: PBMCs. The origin of the receptors is a human donor in good health. Both conserved end residues are part of each CDR3. Fields, in order: V gene, clone size, J gene, D gene, CDR3 DNA, CDR3 protein. D genes are given only for firm matches. Clone size appears in some rows only: once, few, many, or a class for an expanded clone.

TRBV5-1	NA	TRBJ2-7	NA	TGCGCCAGCTCTCAGGGTTTCTACGAGCAGTACTTC	CASSQGFYEQYF
TRBV19	NA	TRBJ1-1	NA	TGTGCCAGTGGGGACACGATCAACACTGAAGCTTTCTTT	CASGDTINTEAFF
TRBV7-6	NA	TRBJ2-5	TRBD2	TGTGCCAGCAGCCAACCCTTGACTAGCCCGCAAGAGACCCAGTACTTC	CASSQPLTSPQETQYF
TRBV5-1	NA	TRBJ2-5	TRBD2	TGCGCCAGCAGCTTGAATGGACTAGCGGGGGGTGTCGGGAAACAAGAGACCCAGTACTTC	CASSLNGLAGGVGKQETQYF
TRBV21-1	NA	TRBJ1-1	NA	TGTGCCAGCAGCAAATCTGGACAGGTCTCCCCTATGAACACTGAAGCTTTCTTT	CASSKSGQVSPMNTEAFF
TRBV19	NA	TRBJ1-1	NA	TGTGCCAGTAGTCCCCTCGGAGGCACTGAAGCTTTCTTT	CASSPLGGTEAFF
TRBV13	NA	TRBJ1-2	NA	TGTGCCAGCAGCTCCAGGACAGTACGCTATGGCTACACCTTC	CASSSRTVRYGYTF
TRBV7-8	NA	TRBJ1-5	TRBD1	TGTGCCACCCTGGGACAGGGAGGGAGCAATCAGCCCCAGCATTTT	CATLGQGGSNQPQHF
TRBV23-1	once	TRBJ2-7	NA	TGCGCCAGCAGTCATCGCAGGGTTGGCTACGAGCAGTACTTC	CASSHRRVGYEQYF
TRBV7-9	once	TRBJ1-5	TRBD1	TGTGCCAGCAGCTACGATGGACAGGGCCGTTTAGATGTTGATCAGCCCCAGCATTTT	CASSYDGQGRLDVDQPQHF
TRBV5-4	NA	TRBJ2-3	TRBD1	TGTGCCATCCAGACAGGGCCGGGATCTTATACGCAGTATTTT	CAIQTGPGSYTQYF
TRBV4-2	NA	TRBJ2-3	NA	TGTGCCAGCAGCCAAGTTGTTTCGGGGGGCGGGGCAGATACGCAGTATTTT	CASSQVVSGGGADTQYF
TRBV27	NA	TRBJ2-5	TRBD1	TGTGCCAGCAGTTCCCCCGGACAGGCGCCGCAAGAGACCCAGTACTTC	CASSSPGQAPQETQYF
TRBV27	NA	TRBJ2-7	TRBD1	TGTGCCAGCAGTTTTGGGTTCAGGGGGTCCGAGCAGTACTTC	CASSFGFRGSEQYF
TRBV5-4	NA	TRBJ2-6	TRBD1	TGTGCCAGCAGCCCCGGGACAGGGAGGGCTGGGGCCAACGTCCTGACTTTC	CASSPGTGRAGANVLTF
TRBV15	once	TRBJ1-5	TRBD1	TGTGCCACCAGCAGAGGCCTGGGACAGGGGACCAATCAGCCCCAGCATTTT	CATSRGLGQGTNQPQHF
TRBV7-3	NA	TRBJ2-3	TRBD1	TGTGCCAGCAGCACCGTGGGACAGGGGGATACGCAGTATTTT	CASSTVGQGDTQYF
TRBV6-5	NA	TRBJ1-3	TRBD1	TGTGCCAGCAGTGGACAGGGAAGCTCTGGAAACACCATATATTTT	CASSGQGSSGNTIYF
TRBV7-3	few	TRBJ2-7	NA	TGTGCCAGCAGCTCACAATCGCCGGGGGAGCAGTACTTC	CASSSQSPGEQYF
TRBV25-1	NA	TRBJ1-6	NA	TGTGCCACCACCCCGGGGTTAAATTCACCCCTCCACTTT	CATTPGLNSPLHF
TRBV6-5	NA	TRBJ2-7	TRBD1	TGTGCCAGCAGTACCAGGGGGCCGAGGGAGCAGTACTTC	CASSTRGPREQYF
TRBV19	NA	TRBJ2-2	NA	TGTGCCAGTATATTCAGGGACACCGGGGAGCTGTTTTTT	CASIFRDTGELFF
TRBV30	NA	TRBJ1-1	NA	TGTGCCTGGAGTCTAGTACAGGGTACTGAAGCTTTCTTT	CAWSLVQGTEAFF
TRBV5-4	NA	TRBJ1-6	NA	TGTGCCAGCAGCGCCGGACTGCCCAGCTCCTATAATTCACCCCTCCACTTT	CASSAGLPSSYNSPLHF
TRBV14	NA	TRBJ1-1	NA	TGTGCCAGCAGGCCAGACGGCTCGGGACTGAGAAACACTGAAGCTTTCTTT	CASRPDGSGLRNTEAFF
TRBV9	NA	TRBJ2-1	NA	TGTGCCAGCAGCGGATCCCTAGGGGCGGGGGCTGGCGGTGAGCAGTTCTTC	CASSGSLGAGAGGEQFF
TRBV6-5	NA	TRBJ1-2	TRBD1	TGTGCCAGCAGTCGGGACAGGCTGGGCTATGGCTACACCTTC	CASSRDRLGYGYTF
TRBV7-9	NA	TRBJ1-1	NA	TGTGCCAGCAGCTTAAGGGCGGGAGGGACTGAAGCTTTCTTT	CASSLRAGGTEAFF
TRBV7-9	NA	TRBJ1-5	NA	TGTGCCAGCAGCCCGACAGGCAATCAGCCCCAGCATTTT	CASSPTGNQPQHF
TRBV7-9	once	TRBJ1-4	NA	TGTGCCAGCAGACCGGGACACGGGTTTAATGAAAAACTGTTTTTT	CASRPGHGFNEKLFF
TRBV30	NA	TRBJ1-5	TRBD1	TGTGCCTGGAGTGTACGACAGGGCTGGGATCAGCCCCAGCATTTT	CAWSVRQGWDQPQHF
TRBV9	NA	TRBJ2-5	NA	TGTGCCAGCAGCGTAGGGCCAGAACAAGAGACCCAGTACTTC	CASSVGPEQETQYF
TRBV7-6	NA	TRBJ1-4	TRBD1	TGTGCCAGCAGCCCGGCCGGGACAGGGGTTGGAAAACTGTTTTTT	CASSPAGTGVGKLFF
TRBV11-2	NA	TRBJ2-5	TRBD2	TGTGCCAGCAGCCCGAGCGGGGGGCCCCAAGAGACCCAGTACTTC	CASSPSGGPQETQYF
TRBV25-1	NA	TRBJ2-3	NA	TGTGCCAGCAGTGAGATGAGGGGGTCTTCGGATACGCAGTATTTT	CASSEMRGSSDTQYF
TRBV15	once	TRBJ2-7	TRBD1	TGTGCCACCGCACAGGGGCCCTACGAGCAGTACTTC	CATAQGPYEQYF
TRBV6-5	NA	TRBJ1-3	NA	TGTGCCAGCAGTTTATTACCACAGGGCTCTGGAAACACCATATATTTT	CASSLLPQGSGNTIYF
TRBV5-6	few	TRBJ2-7	TRBD1	TGTGCCAGCAGCTTGTATGGGACAGCCGCCTACGAGCAGTACTTC	CASSLYGTAAYEQYF
TRBV6-4	NA	TRBJ2-1	NA	TGTGCCAGCAGTGACATTGAGGGCCGCTCCTACAATGAGCAGTTCTTC	CASSDIEGRSYNEQFF
TRBV6-1	few	TRBJ1-5	NA	TGTGCCAGCAGCGCAGGGGTGAGTCAGCCCCAGCATTTT	CASSAGVSQPQHF
TRBV9	once	TRBJ1-2	NA	TGTGCCAGCAGCGTAGGCGAGGAACCCGGCCATGGCTACCCCTTC	CASSVGEEPGHGYPF